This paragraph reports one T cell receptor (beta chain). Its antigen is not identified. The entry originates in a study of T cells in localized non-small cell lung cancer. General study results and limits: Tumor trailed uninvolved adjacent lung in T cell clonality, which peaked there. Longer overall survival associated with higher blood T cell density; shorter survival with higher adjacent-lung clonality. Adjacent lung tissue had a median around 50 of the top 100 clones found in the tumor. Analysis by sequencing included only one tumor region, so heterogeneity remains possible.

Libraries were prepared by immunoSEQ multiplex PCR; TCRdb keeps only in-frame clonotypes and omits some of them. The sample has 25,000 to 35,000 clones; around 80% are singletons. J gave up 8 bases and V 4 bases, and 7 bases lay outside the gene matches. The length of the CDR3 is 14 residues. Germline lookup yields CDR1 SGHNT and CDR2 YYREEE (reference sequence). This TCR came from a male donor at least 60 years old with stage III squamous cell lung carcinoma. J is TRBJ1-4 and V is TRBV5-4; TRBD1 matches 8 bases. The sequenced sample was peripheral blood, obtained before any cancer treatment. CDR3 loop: CASSLQGAREKLFF. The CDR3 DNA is TGTGCCAGCAGCCTTCAGGGGGCACGCGAAAAACTGTTTTTT. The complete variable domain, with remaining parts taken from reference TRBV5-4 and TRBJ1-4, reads ETGVTQSPTHLIKTRGQQVTLRCSSQSGHNTVSWYQQALGQGPQFIFQYYREEENGRGNFPPRFSGLQFPNYSSELNVNALELDDSALYLCASSLQGAREKLFFGSGTQLSVL.